This TCR beta chain was identified in a study of T cell responses to AZD1222 COVID-19 vaccine. The table came from immunoSEQ multiplex PCR; TCRdb's copy has only in-frame clones and leaves some out. The sample lists about 100,000 clones, about 87% occurring once. The germline V gene encodes CDR1 MNHEY and CDR2 SMNVEV (reference sequence). CDR3 length: 14 residues. V was clipped by 5 bases and J by 4 bases, with 12 bases between them. The sequence came from an adult in good health. This material consisted of peripheral blood, taken on day 0 of AZD1222 vaccination. The chain has TRBV27 and TRBJ1-3; maybe TRBD1 (5 bases). CDR3 protein: CASSPRAGGNTIYF. The CDR3 region has the DNA TGTGCCAGCAGTCCCAGGGCCGGAGGAAACACCATATATTTT.